A selection of T cell receptor beta chains follows, all from one sample in a study of cytomegalovirus exposure and HLA in healthy donors. Method: immunoSEQ multiplex PCR; TCRdb's copy keeps in-frame clones and lacks some. The table has some 43,000 clones, about 94% seen once. The material sequenced was PBMCs. The receptors stem from a man aged 18 to 35 in good health and CMV-seronegative. Each CDR3 is given with its conserved first and last residue.

v_gene,CDR3aa
TRBV5-4,CASSFQGGGPDTQYF
TRBV9,CASSAQQVNTEAFF
TRBV19,CASSIASGATDTQYF
TRBV7-2,CASRTEARTGELFF
TRBV18,CASSPLPDRENSPLHF
TRBV6-5,CASTKGGGLGETQYF
TRBV6-5,CASSYSAGGEKLFF
TRBV18,CASSPGRGSTEAFF
TRBV12-2,CASRPRTSGEAYEQYF
TRBV6-4,CASSATIAGGNTGELFF
TRBV5-1,CASSLAAGANTGELFF
TRBV21-1,CASSMDRETGIEKLFF
TRBV18,CASSTVQLAGIYNEQFF
TRBV7-9,CASSPRVDHVYGYTF
TRBV5-6,CASSSPNRRQGKTGELFF
TRBV18,CASSPARAFSYEQYF
TRBV29-1,CSVDTPGDGYTF
TRBV14,CASSRRSRLGAQETQYF
TRBV5-4,CASSLGPSGGTDTQYF
TRBV28,CASSLAGGTDTQYF
TRBV7-2,CASSYPASGGAFEQYF
TRBV5-1,CASSLQGANEKLFF
TRBV19,CASSSRGDTEAFF
TRBV6-7,CASSYRAGGPFNEQFF
TRBV28,CASQGASGVGGTDTQYF
TRBV6-5,CASSYRDRVFHF
TRBV28,CASSPYGGGYTF
TRBV7-8,CASSFRGGQMSYGYTF
TRBV10-3,CAISDRGGRSYGYTF
TRBV2,CASSELGAGVNYEQYF
TRBV30,CAWSVLLRENTEAFF
TRBV6-1,CASSERWGGVYGYTF
TRBV28,CASRRTGVAKNIQYF
TRBV19,CASSTSGGFKNIQYF
TRBV15,CATSTLAGDNEQFF
TRBV7-9,CASSLLAEETQYF
TRBV7-5,CARSATRDSQETQYF